This T cell receptor (beta chain) came from a study of post-analysis software for immune sequencing data. The study, taken as a whole, reports: Strong co-clustering by F measure was evident for samples that had been prepared in the same batch.

In this sample, this clonotype turned up a few times. Its antigen remains unknown. Incorporated into the TCR beta cDNA libraries were unique molecular identifiers, which served to reduce PCR and sequencing biases. Each CDR3 protein is one row after TCRdb ran MiXCR on the PCR reads. Among approximately 350,000 distinct CDR3 sequences listed, roughly 38% were seen once. The sequencing sample was made of blood. The sequence came from a girl between 5 and 17 years old with multiple sclerosis.

The CDR3 DNA follows: TGTGCCCCCGGACGGGACATCTTCTATGGCTACACCTTC. Protein sequence: CAPGRDIFYGYTF. V gene TRBV10-3 combines with J gene TRBJ1-2; D possibly corresponds to TRBD1 (6 bases). V lost 11 bases, J lost 4 bases, and 17 bases lay in between. The germline gives CDR1 ENHRY, CDR2 SYGVKD. This CDR3 has 13 amino acids.